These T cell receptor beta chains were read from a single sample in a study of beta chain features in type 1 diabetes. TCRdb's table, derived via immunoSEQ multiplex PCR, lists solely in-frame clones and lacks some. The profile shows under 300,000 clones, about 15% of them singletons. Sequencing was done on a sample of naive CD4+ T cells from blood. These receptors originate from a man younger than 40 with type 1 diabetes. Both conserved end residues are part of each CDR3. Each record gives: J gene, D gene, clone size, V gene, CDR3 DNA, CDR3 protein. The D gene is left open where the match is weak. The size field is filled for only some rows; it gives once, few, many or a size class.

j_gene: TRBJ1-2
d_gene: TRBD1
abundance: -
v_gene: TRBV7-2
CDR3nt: TGTGCCAGCAGCGTAACAGGGGGCTCAGACTATGGCTACACCTTC
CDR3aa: CASSVTGGSDYGYTF

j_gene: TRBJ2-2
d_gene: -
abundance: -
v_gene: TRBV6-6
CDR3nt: TGTGCCAGCAGTTATGGAACAGGCACCGGGGAGCTGTTTTTT
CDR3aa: CASSYGTGTGELFF

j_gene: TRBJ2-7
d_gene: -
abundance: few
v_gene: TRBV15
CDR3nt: TGTGCCACCAGCAGAGACAGGGGGGCATACGAGCAGTACTTC
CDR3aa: CATSRDRGAYEQYF

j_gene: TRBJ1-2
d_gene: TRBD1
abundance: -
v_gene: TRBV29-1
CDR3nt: TGCAGCGTTACCGGGACAGGGACCACGAACTATGGCTACACCTTC
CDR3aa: CSVTGTGTTNYGYTF

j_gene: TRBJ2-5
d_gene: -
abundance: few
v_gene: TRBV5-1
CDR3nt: TGCGCCAGCAGCTTGGCAGGATCTTCGGGGGAGACCCAGTACTTC
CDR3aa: CASSLAGSSGETQYF

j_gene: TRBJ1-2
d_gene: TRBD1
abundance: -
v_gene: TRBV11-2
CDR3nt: TGTGCCAGCAGCCTACAGGGGGCGGACTATGGCTACACCTTC
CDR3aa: CASSLQGADYGYTF

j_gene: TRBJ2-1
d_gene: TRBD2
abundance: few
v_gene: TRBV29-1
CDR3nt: TGCAGCGTTGAACGGCGACTAGCGGGGGATGAGCAGTTCTTC
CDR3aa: CSVERRLAGDEQFF

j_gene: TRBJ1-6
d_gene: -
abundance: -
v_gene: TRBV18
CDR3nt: TGTGCCAGCTCACCACCGCAGGGAGGGGTGGGTTCACCCCTCCACTTT
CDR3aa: CASSPPQGGVGSPLHF

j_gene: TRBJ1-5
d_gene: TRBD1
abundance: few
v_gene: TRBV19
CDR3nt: TGTGCCACTGACAGGGGTAGCAATCAGCCCCAGCATTTT
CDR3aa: CATDRGSNQPQHF

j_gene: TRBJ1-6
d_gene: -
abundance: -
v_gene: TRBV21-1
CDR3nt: TGTGCCAGCAGCAAAGCGCGGAGAGTTCTCCACTTT
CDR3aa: CASSKARRVLHF

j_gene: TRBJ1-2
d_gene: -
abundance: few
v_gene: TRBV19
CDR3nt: TGTGCCAGTAGTAGGGGGCAGGGAAGTAACTATGGCTACACCTTC
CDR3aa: CASSRGQGSNYGYTF

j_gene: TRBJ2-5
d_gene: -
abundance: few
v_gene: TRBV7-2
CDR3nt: TGTGCCAGCAGCGTGGGACTTCAAGAGACCCAGTACTTC
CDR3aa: CASSVGLQETQYF

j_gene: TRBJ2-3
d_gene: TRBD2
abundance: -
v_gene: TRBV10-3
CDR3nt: TGTGCCATCAGTGGGACTAGCGGGATCACAGATACGCAGTATTTT
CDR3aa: CAISGTSGITDTQYF

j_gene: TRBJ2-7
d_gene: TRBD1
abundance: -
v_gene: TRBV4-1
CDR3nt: TGCGCCAGCAGCCAAACTATGGGACAGGGGGCCTACGAGCAGTACTTC
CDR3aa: CASSQTMGQGAYEQYF

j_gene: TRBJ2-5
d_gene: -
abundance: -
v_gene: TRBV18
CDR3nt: TGTGCCAGCTCACCATTCGACTACCAAGAGACCCAGTACTTC
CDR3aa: CASSPFDYQETQYF

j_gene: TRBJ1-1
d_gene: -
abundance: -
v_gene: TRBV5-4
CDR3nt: TGTGCCAGCAGCTTGGTAGGGGGGGACACTGAAGCTTTCTTT
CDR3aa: CASSLVGGDTEAFF

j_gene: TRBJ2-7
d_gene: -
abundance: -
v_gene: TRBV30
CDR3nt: TGTGCCTGGAGTGTATTGACAGATTTTACGAAGCAGTACTTC
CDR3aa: CAWSVLTDFTKQYF

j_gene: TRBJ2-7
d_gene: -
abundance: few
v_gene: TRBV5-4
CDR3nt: TGTGCCAGCAGCCCCCAGGGCCAGGGGATTTACGAGCAGTACTTC
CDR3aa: CASSPQGQGIYEQYF

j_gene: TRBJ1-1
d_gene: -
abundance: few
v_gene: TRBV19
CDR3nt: TGTGCCAGTAGTATACTACCAGGGGAGACTGAAGCTTTCTTT
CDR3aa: CASSILPGETEAFF

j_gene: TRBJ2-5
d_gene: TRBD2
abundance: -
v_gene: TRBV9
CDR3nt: TGTGCCAGCAGCGTGTCTAGCGGGGTTCGTGAAGAGACCCAGTACTTC
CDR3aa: CASSVSSGVREETQYF

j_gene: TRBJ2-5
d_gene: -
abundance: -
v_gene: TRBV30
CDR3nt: TGTGCCTGGAGTGCAGGGGGGGAGACCCAGTACTTC
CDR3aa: CAWSAGGETQYF

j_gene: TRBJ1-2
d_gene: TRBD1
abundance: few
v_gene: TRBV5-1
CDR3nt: TGCGCCAGCAGCTTGGCGGACAGGGGGCCCACCTTC
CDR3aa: CASSLADRGPTF

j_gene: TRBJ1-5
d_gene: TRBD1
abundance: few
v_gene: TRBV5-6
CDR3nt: TGTGCCAGCAGCCCATGGACAGGGAGCAATCAGCCCCAGCATTTT
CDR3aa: CASSPWTGSNQPQHF

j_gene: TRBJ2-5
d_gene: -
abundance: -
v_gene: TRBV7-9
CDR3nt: TGTGCCAGCAGCCTCTCCTCTGAGACCCAGTACTTC
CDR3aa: CASSLSSETQYF

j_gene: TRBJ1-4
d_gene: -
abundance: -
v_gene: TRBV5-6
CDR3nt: TGTGCCAGCAGCCCGATGAACAGGGAGGAAAAACTGTTTTTT
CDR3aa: CASSPMNREEKLFF

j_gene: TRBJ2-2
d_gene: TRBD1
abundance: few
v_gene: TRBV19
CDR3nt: TGTGCCAGTAGTACCTGGACAGGGGATGGCGGGGAGCTGTTTTTT
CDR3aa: CASSTWTGDGGELFF

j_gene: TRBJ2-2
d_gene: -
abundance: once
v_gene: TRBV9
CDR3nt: TGTGCCAGCAGCGTAGTAGGGGACACCGGGGAGCTGTTTTTT
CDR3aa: CASSVVGDTGELFF

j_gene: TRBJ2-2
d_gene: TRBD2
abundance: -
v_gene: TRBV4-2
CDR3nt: TGTGCCAGCAGCCAAGATAGCCCTAGCGGGGGGTTAGTGAGTACCGGGGAGCTGTTTTTT
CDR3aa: CASSQDSPSGGLVSTGELFF

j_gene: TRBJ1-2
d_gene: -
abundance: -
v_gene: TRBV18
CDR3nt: TGTGCCAGCTCACCCTATGATCATGGCTACACCTTC
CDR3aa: CASSPYDHGYTF

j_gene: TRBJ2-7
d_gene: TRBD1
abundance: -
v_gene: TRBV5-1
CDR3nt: TGCGCCAGCAGCTTGGGACAGGGGTCCGAGCAGTACTTC
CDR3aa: CASSLGQGSEQYF

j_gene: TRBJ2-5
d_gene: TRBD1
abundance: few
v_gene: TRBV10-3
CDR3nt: TGTGCCATCAGTGAGTCAGGGACAGGGGGCCAAGAGACCCAGTACTTC
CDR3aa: CAISESGTGGQETQYF

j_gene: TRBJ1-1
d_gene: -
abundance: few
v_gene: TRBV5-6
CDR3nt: TGTGCCAGCGGAGACAAGGGGAGGGCTTTCTTT
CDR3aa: CASGDKGRAFF